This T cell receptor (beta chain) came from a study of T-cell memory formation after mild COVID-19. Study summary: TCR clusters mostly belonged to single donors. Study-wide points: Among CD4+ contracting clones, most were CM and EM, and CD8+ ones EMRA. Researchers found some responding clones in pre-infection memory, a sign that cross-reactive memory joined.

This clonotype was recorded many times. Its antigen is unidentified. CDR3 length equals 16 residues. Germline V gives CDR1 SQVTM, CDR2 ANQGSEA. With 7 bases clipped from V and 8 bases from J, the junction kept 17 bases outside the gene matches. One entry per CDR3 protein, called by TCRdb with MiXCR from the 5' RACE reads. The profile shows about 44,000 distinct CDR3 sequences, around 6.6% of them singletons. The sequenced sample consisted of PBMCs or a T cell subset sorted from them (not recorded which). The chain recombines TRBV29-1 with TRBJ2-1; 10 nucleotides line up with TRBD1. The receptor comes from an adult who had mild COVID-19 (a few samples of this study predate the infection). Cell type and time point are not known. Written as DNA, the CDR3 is TGCAGCGCCTCGGACCCCCGGGACAGGGGAGGCGATGAGCAGTTCTTC. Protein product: CSASDPRDRGGDEQFF.